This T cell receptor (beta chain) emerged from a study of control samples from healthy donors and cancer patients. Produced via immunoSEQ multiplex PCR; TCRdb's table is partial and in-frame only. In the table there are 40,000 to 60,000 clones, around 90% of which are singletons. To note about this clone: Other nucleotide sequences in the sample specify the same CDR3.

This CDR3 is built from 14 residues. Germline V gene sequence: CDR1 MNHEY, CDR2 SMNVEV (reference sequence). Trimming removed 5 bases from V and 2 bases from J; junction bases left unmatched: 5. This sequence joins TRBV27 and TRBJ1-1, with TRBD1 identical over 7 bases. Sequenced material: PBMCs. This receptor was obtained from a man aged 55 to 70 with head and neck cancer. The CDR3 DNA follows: TGTGCCAGCAGTCCCGGGACAGCTAACACTGAAGCTTTCTTT. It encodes CASSPGTANTEAFF.